These 9 T cell receptor beta chains were all obtained from the same sample, sequenced in a study of CD8+ T cells in alopecia areata. Reverse transcription of extracted RNA yielded cDNA, which provided the sequencing template. The method was immunoSEQ multiplex PCR; TCRdb's version includes in-frame clones alone and lacks a portion of them. This sample has over 150,000 clones, with 63% found just once. The material was CD4+ T cells sorted from blood, obtained at week 0. These TCRs come from a human donor with alopecia areata.

The chain has TRBV29-1 and TRBJ1-2; the match to TRBD1 covers 9 bases. V lost 1 base and J lost 3; bases outside the gene matches: 3. The CDR3 runs 14 residues. Germline V lookup: CDR1 SQVTM, CDR2 ANQGSEA. The CDR3 reads CSVEGRDRDYGYTF. Here the CDR3 DNA reads TGCAGCGTTGAAGGTCGGGACAGGGACTATGGCTACACCTTC.

The chain joins TRBV2 to TRBJ1-4; 8 positions agree with TRBD1. The CDR3 has 14 amino acids. Per germline, CDR1 SNHLY and CDR2 FYNNEI. J was trimmed by 8 bases and V by 6 bases; bases with no gene match: 8. In DNA form, the CDR3 reads TGTGCCAGCAGGGGACAGGTCTCTTTCGAAAAACTGTTTTTT. Translation gives CASRGQVSFEKLFF. Based on the CDR3 plus reference TRBV2 and TRBJ1-4, the full variable domain is EPEVTQTPSHQVTQMGQEVILRCVPISNHLYFYWYRQILGQKVEFLVSFYNNEISEKSEIFDDQFSVERPDGSNFTLKIRSTKLEDSAMYFCASRGQVSFEKLFFGSGTQLSVL.

This clone occurred a few times. J is TRBJ2-3 and V is TRBV7-2; maybe TRBD2 (6 bases). The CDR3 runs to 13 residues. V was shortened by 5 bases and J by 4 bases, with 10 bases between the two germline ends. CDR1 SGHTA and CDR2 FQGNSA come from the germline V gene. CDR3 sequence (DNA): TGTGCCAGCAGCCCCCGACTAGCAGATACGCAGTATTTT. Translated, it gives CASSPRLADTQYF.

The chain joins TRBV29-1 to TRBJ2-7; D perhaps matches TRBD1 (6 bases). Germline V gene data show CDR1 as SQVTM and CDR2 as ANQGSEA. This CDR3 has 13 residues. Trimming removed 5 bases at V and 3 bases at J, with 14 bases between. As DNA, the CDR3 is TGCAGCGTTAGACAGGAAAGTCTCTACGAGCAGTACTTC. Translated, it gives CSVRQESLYEQYF.

The chain is built from TRBV9 and TRBJ1-1; D gene uncertain. From germline, CDR1 is SGDLS and CDR2 YYNGEE. This CDR3 has 14 amino acids. With 0 bases removed from V and 4 bases from J, the gap between germline ends came to 10 bases. DNA for the CDR3: TGTGCCAGCAGCGTAGGGGGATTTGGCACTGAAGCTTTCTTT. It specifies CASSVGGFGTEAFF.

This rearrangement joins TRBV11-2 to TRBJ2-1; D is ambiguous. This CDR3 comprises 12 residues. Germline V gives CDR1 SGHAT, CDR2 FQNNGV. With 3 bases removed from V and 10 bases from J, the gap between germline ends came to 10 bases. The CDR3 DNA is TGTGCCAGCAGCTTCACTGAAGTCGAGCAGTTCTTC. This encodes CASSFTEVEQFF.

A word on this clone: This may stem from a read error, because a much larger clone lies one nucleotide away. This CDR3 is also generated by other DNA sequences in the sample. CDR3 sequence (DNA): TGTGCCAGCAGCTTAGTAGGGCGCACAGATACGCAGTATTTT. It translates to CASSLVGRTDTQYF. The V call is TRBV7-2, the J call TRBJ2-3; D is unclear. Germline lookup yields CDR1 SGHTA and CDR2 FQGNSA. The V end lost 1 base, the J end lost 1 base, and 6 bases lay between the germline ends. The CDR3 loop spans 14 amino acids.

This sequence joins TRBV18 and TRBJ1-4; perhaps TRBD1 as D (6 bases). Germline CDR1 KGHSH, CDR2 LQKENI. The CDR3 runs 16 residues. V lost 1 base, J lost 0 bases, and 9 bases lay in between. DNA of the CDR3: TGTGCCAGCTCACCACGACAGGAGGCAACTAATGAAAAACTGTTTTTT. Protein: CASSPRQEATNEKLFF.

The chain has TRBV30 and TRBJ1-2, with a possible D match to TRBD1 (5 bases). Between the trimmed V and J ends, which lost 5 bases and 8 bases, there was a span of 12 bases. The CDR3 extends over 11 amino acids. The germline gives CDR1 GTSNPN, CDR2 SVGIG (reference sequence). The CDR3 sequence is CAWRTTGGYTF. The DNA for the CDR3 is TGTGCCTGGCGGACTACAGGAGGCTACACCTTC.